This is a list of T cell receptor beta chains from one sample in a study of OX40 agonist ivuxolimab in advanced cancers. Using immunoSEQ multiplex PCR, the repertoire was profiled, and TCRdb retains in-frame clones only, with some absent. The table has tens of thousands of clones, 88% seen once; the top ten hold 5.5% to 7%. Sample: CD4+ or CD8+ T cells sorted from blood, taken in a trial of the OX40 agonist ivuxolimab. The receptors stem from an adult with an advanced solid tumor such as melanoma, head and neck, liver or kidney cancer. Both conserved end residues are part of each CDR3. A D gene is named only where the DNA matches it firmly. Clone size appears in some rows only: once, few, many, or a class for an expanded clone.

J | D | V | size | length | DNA | CDR3
TRBJ1-1 | TRBD1 | TRBV19 | few | 18 | TGTGCCAGTACCAAGGGTTCGGACAGGGTATTTGGAGACACTGAAGCTTTCTTT | CASTKGSDRVFGDTEAFF
TRBJ2-7 | NA | TRBV5-6 | NA | 13 | TGTGCCAGCAGCCCTACTGGCCCCTACGAGCAGTACTTC | CASSPTGPYEQYF
TRBJ1-2 | NA | TRBV5-4 | NA | 12 | TGTGCCACCAATATGCCGGGAAGTGGCTACACCTTC | CATNMPGSGYTF
TRBJ1-5 | NA | TRBV5-1 | NA | 15 | TGCGCCAGCAGCTTGTCCGGGGGCCCGAATCAGCCCCAGCATTTT | CASSLSGGPNQPQHF
TRBJ2-1 | TRBD2 | TRBV28 | NA | 15 | TGTGCCAGCAGTTTTGAGGCGGGAGTTTTGGATGAGCAGTTCTTC | CASSFEAGVLDEQFF
TRBJ2-7 | NA | TRBV25-1 | NA | 11 | TGTGCCAGCAGTGAATTGGGCGAGCAGTACTTC | CASSELGEQYF
TRBJ2-7 | NA | TRBV27 | NA | 16 | TGTGCCAGCAGAGCTACACAGGGTGCGGGAGCCTACGAGCAGTACTTC | CASRATQGAGAYEQYF
TRBJ2-1 | TRBD1 | TRBV5-4 | NA | 15 | TGTGCCAGCAGCTTGGGGACAGGGCCCTACAATGAGCAGTTCTTC | CASSLGTGPYNEQFF
TRBJ2-5 | TRBD2 | TRBV7-2 | NA | 16 | TGTGCCAGCAGCACCGGACTAGCGGGAGGGAGAGAGACCCAGTACTTC | CASSTGLAGGRETQYF
TRBJ1-1 | NA | TRBV7-9 | NA | 13 | TGTGCCAGCAGTCCCAGGGGTTTCACTGAAGCTTTCTTT | CASSPRGFTEAFF
TRBJ2-2 | TRBD1 | TRBV6-1 | NA | 14 | TGTGCCAGCATCCGGGACAGGGCCCCCGGGGAGCTGTTTTTT | CASIRDRAPGELFF
TRBJ2-7 | NA | TRBV28 | few | 13 | TGTGCCAGCAGGTATACAGGGTTGAGCGAGCAGTACTTC | CASRYTGLSEQYF
TRBJ2-1 | TRBD2 | TRBV11-1 | once | 15 | TGTGCCAGCAGCAACACTGGACTAGCGGGGAATGAGCAGTTCTTC | CASSNTGLAGNEQFF
TRBJ2-7 | NA | TRBV1 | NA | 15 | TGCACCAGCAGCCAAGATCGCGGCAGGGACTACGAGCAGTACTTC | CTSSQDRGRDYEQYF
TRBJ2-3 | NA | TRBV11-2 | NA | 15 | TGTGCCAGCAGCTCCCGCGGATCGAGCACAGATACGCAGTATTTT | CASSSRGSSTDTQYF
TRBJ2-6 | NA | TRBV5-1 | NA | 17 | TGCGCCAGCACCATTCAGGGTACAGCCTCTGGGGCCAACGTCCTGACTTTC | CASTIQGTASGANVLTF
TRBJ1-1 | NA | TRBV28 | NA | 13 | TGTGCCAGCAGAACAGGGTGGGGAACTGAAGCTTTCTTT | CASRTGWGTEAFF
TRBJ1-2 | NA | TRBV28 | NA | 15 | TGTGCCAGCACCCTAGTGGCACTTGGGCACTATGGCTACACCTTC | CASTLVALGHYGYTF
TRBJ2-3 | NA | TRBV27 | few | 13 | TGTGCCAGCAGTTTGGCTTCATCCCCCACGCAGTATTTT | CASSLASSPTQYF
TRBJ1-2 | TRBD1 | TRBV9 | NA | 14 | TGTGCCAGCAGCGCCGTACAGGGGGCAGGGGGCTACACCTTC | CASSAVQGAGGYTF
TRBJ2-1 | NA | TRBV28 | NA | 15 | TGTGCCAGCAGGGGGGGACACCCATCCTACAATGAGCAGTTCTTC | CASRGGHPSYNEQFF
TRBJ2-3 | TRBD2 | TRBV18 | NA | 16 | TGTGCCAGCTCACCAAATGGGGCGGGGGAAGCAGATACGCAGTATTTT | CASSPNGAGEADTQYF
TRBJ2-5 | NA | TRBV2 | NA | 13 | TGTGCCAGCCTGGAGGGCCTAGGGGAGACCCAGTACTTC | CASLEGLGETQYF
TRBJ2-3 | NA | TRBV19 | NA | 13 | TGTGCCAGTAGTCATCAGGGCACAGATACGCAGTATTTT | CASSHQGTDTQYF
TRBJ2-1 | TRBD2 | TRBV7-2 | NA | 15 | TGTGCCAGCAGCTTAAGGACTAGCGGATACAATGAGCAGTTCTTC | CASSLRTSGYNEQFF
TRBJ1-2 | NA | TRBV14 | NA | 15 | TGTGCCAGCAGCCAAGGGGGAGGTGGAGGATATGGCTACACCTTC | CASSQGGGGGYGYTF
TRBJ1-3 | NA | TRBV2 | NA | 14 | TGTGCCAGCAGCAGTTTCGGGGCTGGAAACACCATATATTTT | CASSSFGAGNTIYF
TRBJ1-4 | NA | TRBV7-6 | NA | 13 | TGTGCCAGCAGCTTAGGTGGTCATGAAAAACTGTTTTTT | CASSLGGHEKLFF
TRBJ1-3 | NA | TRBV9 | NA | 18 | TGTGCCAGCAGCGTAGCGGGAAGGCCAGAATACTCTGGAAACACCATATATTTT | CASSVAGRPEYSGNTIYF
TRBJ2-5 | NA | TRBV5-4 | NA | 11 | TGTGCCAGCAGCTTGGAAGAGACCCAGTACTTC | CASSLEETQYF
TRBJ2-7 | NA | TRBV2 | NA | 12 | TGTGCCAGCAGATTTAGTGCCAGGGAGCAGTACTTC | CASRFSAREQYF
TRBJ1-5 | NA | TRBV2 | NA | 13 | TGTGCCAGCAGTGGAGACAGGTCCTTCCCCCAGCATTTT | CASSGDRSFPQHF
TRBJ1-2 | NA | TRBV4-1 | NA | 16 | TGCGCCAGCAGCCAAGAGAAGGGACGGATTAACTATGGCTACACCTTC | CASSQEKGRINYGYTF
TRBJ1-1 | NA | TRBV18 | once | 14 | TGTGCCAGCTCCCGAGAGTTTGGGAACACTGAAGCTTTCTTT | CASSREFGNTEAFF
TRBJ2-7 | NA | TRBV11-1 | NA | 15 | TGTGCCAGCAGGGGACTCCCTGGCCCCTTATACGAGCAGTACTTC | CASRGLPGPLYEQYF
TRBJ1-4 | NA | TRBV6-1 | NA | 15 | TGTGCCAGCAGTATGGGTGTCGCGACAAATGAAAAACTGTTTTTT | CASSMGVATNEKLFF
TRBJ1-3 | NA | TRBV15 | NA | 12 | TGTGCCACCAGCAGAGTTGGAAACACCATATATTTT | CATSRVGNTIYF
TRBJ1-3 | NA | TRBV5-4 | NA | 12 | TGTGCCAGCAGCCTCTCTGGAAACACCATATATTTT | CASSLSGNTIYF
TRBJ2-3 | NA | TRBV9 | NA | 13 | TGTGCCAGCAGCGGCACAGCCACAGATACGCAGTATTTT | CASSGTATDTQYF
TRBJ2-7 | NA | TRBV30 | NA | 14 | TGTGCCTCGATACGCTCTGGGGTTTCCTACGAGCAGTACTTC | CASIRSGVSYEQYF
TRBJ2-3 | NA | TRBV4-1 | once | 14 | TGCGCCAGCAGCCAACTTACCAGTTGGGATACGCAGTATTTT | CASSQLTSWDTQYF
TRBJ2-7 | NA | TRBV19 | NA | 10 | TGTGCCACGAGGAACGACGAGCAGTACTTC | CATRNDEQYF
TRBJ1-2 | NA | TRBV9 | NA | 14 | TGTGCCAGCAGCGCCCTAGGGTTGAACTATGGCTACACCTTC | CASSALGLNYGYTF
TRBJ1-1 | NA | TRBV27 | NA | 13 | TGTGCCAGCAGTAAACCAGGGAACACTGAAGCTTTCTTT | CASSKPGNTEAFF
TRBJ2-1 | TRBD2 | TRBV30 | NA | 15 | TGTGCCTGGATCTCAATGCGGGAGGGCCAAGATGAGCAGTTCTTC | CAWISMREGQDEQFF
TRBJ2-4 | NA | TRBV5-6 | NA | 15 | TGTGCCAGCAGCTTACGGAAGGGTGGCAAAAACATTCAGTACTTC | CASSLRKGGKNIQYF
TRBJ1-3 | NA | TRBV4-1 | NA | 16 | TGCGCCAGCAGCCAAGATCCATGGGTCTCTGGAAACACCATATATTTT | CASSQDPWVSGNTIYF
TRBJ2-7 | TRBD2 | TRBV18 | NA | 15 | TGTGCCAGCTCACCAGTTAGCGGGAGGGCCTACGAGCAGTACTTC | CASSPVSGRAYEQYF